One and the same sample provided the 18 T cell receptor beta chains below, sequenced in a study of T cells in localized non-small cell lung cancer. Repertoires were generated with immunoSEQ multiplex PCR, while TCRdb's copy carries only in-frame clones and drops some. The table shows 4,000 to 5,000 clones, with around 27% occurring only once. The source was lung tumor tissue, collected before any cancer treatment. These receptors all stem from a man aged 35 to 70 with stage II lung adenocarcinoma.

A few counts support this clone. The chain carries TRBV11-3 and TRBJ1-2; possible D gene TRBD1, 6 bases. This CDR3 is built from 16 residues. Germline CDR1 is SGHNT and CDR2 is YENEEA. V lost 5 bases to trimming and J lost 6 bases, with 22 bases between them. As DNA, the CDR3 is TGTGCCAGCAGCCCTCGGACCAGACAGGCGGTGGATGGCTACACCTTC. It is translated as CASSPRTRQAVDGYTF.

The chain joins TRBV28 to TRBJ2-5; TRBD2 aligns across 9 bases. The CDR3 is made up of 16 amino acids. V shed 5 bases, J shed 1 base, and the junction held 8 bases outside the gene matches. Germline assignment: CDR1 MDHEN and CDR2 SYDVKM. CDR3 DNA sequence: TGTGCCAGCAGTCCCGCGGGGGGGTTGGGCCAAGAGACCCAGTACTTC. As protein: CASSPAGGLGQETQYF.

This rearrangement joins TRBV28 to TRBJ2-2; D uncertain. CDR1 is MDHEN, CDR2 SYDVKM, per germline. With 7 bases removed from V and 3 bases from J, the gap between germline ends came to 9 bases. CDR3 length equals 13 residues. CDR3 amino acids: CASNAPHTGELFF. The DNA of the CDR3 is TGTGCCAGCAATGCCCCCCACACCGGGGAGCTGTTTTTT.

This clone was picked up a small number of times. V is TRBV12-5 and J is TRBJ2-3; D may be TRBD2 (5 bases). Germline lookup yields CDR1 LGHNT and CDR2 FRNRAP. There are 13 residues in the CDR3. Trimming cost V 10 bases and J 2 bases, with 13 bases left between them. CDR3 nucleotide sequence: TGTGCTACCATAGAGGGTATCACAGATACGCAGTATTTT. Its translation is CATIEGITDTQYF.

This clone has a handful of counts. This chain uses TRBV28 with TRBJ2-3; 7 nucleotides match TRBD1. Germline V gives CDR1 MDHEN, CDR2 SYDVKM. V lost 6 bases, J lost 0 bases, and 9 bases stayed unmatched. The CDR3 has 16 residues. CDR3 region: CASRPDRDRSTDTQYF. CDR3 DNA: TGTGCCAGCAGACCTGACAGGGATCGGAGCACAGATACGCAGTATTTT.

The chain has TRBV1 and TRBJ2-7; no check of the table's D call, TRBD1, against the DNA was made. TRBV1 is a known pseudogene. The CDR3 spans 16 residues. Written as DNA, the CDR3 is TGCGCCAGCAGCCAAGTACACCAGGGGAGCTCCTACGAGCAGTACTTC. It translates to CASSQVHQGSSYEQYF.

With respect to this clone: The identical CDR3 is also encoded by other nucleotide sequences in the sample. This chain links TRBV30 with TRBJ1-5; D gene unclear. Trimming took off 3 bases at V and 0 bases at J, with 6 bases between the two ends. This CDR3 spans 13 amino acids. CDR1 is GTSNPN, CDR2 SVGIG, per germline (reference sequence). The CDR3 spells CAWRHGSNQPQHF. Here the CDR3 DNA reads TGTGCCTGGAGGCACGGTAGCAATCAGCCCCAGCATTTT.

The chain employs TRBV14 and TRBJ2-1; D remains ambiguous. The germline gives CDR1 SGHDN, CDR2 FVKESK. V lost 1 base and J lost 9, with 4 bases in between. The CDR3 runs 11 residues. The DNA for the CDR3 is TGTGCCAGCAGCCAAGTACTTGAGCAGTTCTTC. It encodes CASSQVLEQFF.

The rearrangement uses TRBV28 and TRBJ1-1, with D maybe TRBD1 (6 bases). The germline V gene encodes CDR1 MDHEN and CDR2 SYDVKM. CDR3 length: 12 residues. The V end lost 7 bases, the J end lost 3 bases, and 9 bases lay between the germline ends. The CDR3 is CASKRGDTEAFF. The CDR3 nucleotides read TGTGCCAGCAAGAGGGGGGACACTGAAGCTTTCTTT.

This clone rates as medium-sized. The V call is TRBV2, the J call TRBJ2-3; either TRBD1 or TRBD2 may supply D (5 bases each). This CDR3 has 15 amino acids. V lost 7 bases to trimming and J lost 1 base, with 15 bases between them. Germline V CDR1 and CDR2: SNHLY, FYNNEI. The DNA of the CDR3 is TGTGCCAGCACCCTCGAGAGAGGGGGCACAGATACGCAGTATTTT. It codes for CASTLERGGTDTQYF.

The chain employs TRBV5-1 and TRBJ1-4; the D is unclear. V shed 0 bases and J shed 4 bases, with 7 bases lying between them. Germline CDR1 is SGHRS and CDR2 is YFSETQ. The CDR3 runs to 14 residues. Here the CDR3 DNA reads TGCGCCAGCAGCTTGGACGGGGTTAATGAAAAACTGTTTTTT. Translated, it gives CASSLDGVNEKLFF. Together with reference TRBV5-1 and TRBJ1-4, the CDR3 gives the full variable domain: KAGVTQTPRYLIKTRGQQVTLSCSPISGHRSVSWYQQTPGQGLQFLFEYFSETQRNKGNFPGRFSGRQFSNSRSEMNVSTLELGDSALYLCASSLDGVNEKLFFGSGTQLSVL.

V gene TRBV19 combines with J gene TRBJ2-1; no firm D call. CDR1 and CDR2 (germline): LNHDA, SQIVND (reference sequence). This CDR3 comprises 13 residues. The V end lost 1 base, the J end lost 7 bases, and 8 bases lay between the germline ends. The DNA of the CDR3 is TGTGCCAGTAGTATAGGATCCGGGAATGAGCAGTTCTTC. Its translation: CASSIGSGNEQFF.

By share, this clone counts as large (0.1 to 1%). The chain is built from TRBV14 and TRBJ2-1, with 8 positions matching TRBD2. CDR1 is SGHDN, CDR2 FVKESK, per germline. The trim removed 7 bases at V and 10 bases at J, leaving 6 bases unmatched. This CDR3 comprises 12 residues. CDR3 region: CASKGSGMEQFF. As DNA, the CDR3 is TGTGCCAGCAAAGGTAGCGGGATGGAGCAGTTCTTC.

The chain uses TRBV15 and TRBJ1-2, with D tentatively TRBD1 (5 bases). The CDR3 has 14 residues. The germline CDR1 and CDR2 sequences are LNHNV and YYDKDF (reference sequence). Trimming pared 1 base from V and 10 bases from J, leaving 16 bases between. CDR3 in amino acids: CATSRVGDSRPYTF. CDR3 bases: TGTGCCACCAGCAGAGTGGGAGACAGCCGTCCCTACACCTTC. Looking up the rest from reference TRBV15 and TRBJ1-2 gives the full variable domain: DAMVIQNPRYQVTQFGKPVTLSCSQTLNHNVMYWYQQKSSQAPKLLFHYYDKDFNNEADTPDNFQSRRPNTSFCFLDIRSPGLGDTAMYLCATSRVGDSRPYTFGSGTRLTVV.

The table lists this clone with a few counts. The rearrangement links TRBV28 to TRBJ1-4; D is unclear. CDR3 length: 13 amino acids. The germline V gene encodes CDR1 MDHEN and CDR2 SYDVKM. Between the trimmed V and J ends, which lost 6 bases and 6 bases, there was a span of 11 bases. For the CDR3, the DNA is TGTGCCAGCAGCTCTCCCCCGCATGAAAAACTGTTTTTT. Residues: CASSSPPHEKLFF.

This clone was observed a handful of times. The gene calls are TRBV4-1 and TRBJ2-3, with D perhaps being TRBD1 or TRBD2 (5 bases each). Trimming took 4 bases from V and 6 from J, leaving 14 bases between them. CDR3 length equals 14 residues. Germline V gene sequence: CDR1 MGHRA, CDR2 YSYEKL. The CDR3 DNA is TGCGCCAGCAGCCGGAAAGTCGGGGCGGATACGCAGTATTTT. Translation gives CASSRKVGADTQYF.

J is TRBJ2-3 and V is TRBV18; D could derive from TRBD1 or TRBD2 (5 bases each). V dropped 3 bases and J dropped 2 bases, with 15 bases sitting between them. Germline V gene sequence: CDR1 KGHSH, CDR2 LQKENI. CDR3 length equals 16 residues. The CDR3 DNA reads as TGTGCCAGCTCACCGTCAGGGAGTGGGGCCACAGATACGCAGTATTTT. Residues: CASSPSGSGATDTQYF.

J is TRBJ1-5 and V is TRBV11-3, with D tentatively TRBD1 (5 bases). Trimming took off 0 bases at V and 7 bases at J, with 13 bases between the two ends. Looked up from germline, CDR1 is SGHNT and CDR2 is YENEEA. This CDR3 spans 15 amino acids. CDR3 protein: CASSLDWGTGQPQHF. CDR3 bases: TGTGCCAGCAGCTTAGATTGGGGGACCGGACAGCCCCAGCATTTT. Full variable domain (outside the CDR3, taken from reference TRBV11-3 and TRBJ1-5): EAGVVQSPRYKIIEKKQPVAFWCNPISGHNTLYWYLQNLGQGPELLIRYENEEAVDDSQLPKDRFSAERLKGVDSTLKIQPAELGDSAVYLCASSLDWGTGQPQHFGDGTRLSIL.